In this sample, the clone carrying this TCR beta chain is large (0.1 to 1%). Its antigen is currently unknown. Cells sorted as Tregs were CD4+, CD25+ and CD127-/low. TCRdb re-called the multiplex PCR reads with MiXCR, one entry per CDR3 protein. The sample yields approximately 570 distinct CDR3 sequences, about 4.2% seen once. Overall study findings and caveats: Tumor memory CD4+ T cell TCR gene usage clustered with blood and lymph node memory CD4+ cells and lymph node naive CD4+ cells.

Sample: Tregs sorted from blood. The clonotype originates from a female donor with breast cancer.

The CDR3 loop reads CASINRVDGEGYTF. As DNA, the CDR3 is TGTGCCAGCATTAACAGGGTGGATGGAGAAGGCTACACCTTC. This chain joins TRBV12-3 or TRBV12-4 and TRBJ1-2, with D possibly matching TRBD1 (6 bases). The CDR3 has 14 residues. Deletions cut 7 bases from V and 8 bases from J, with 20 bases between.